This T cell receptor beta chain emerged from a study of Graves' ophthalmopathy and Graves' hyperthyroidism. The sample holds many counts of this clonotype. As yet, its antigen is unknown. The TCR beta CDR3 regions underwent amplification from RNA transcripts. Following a first-round RT-PCR that used HTBI primers, a second-round multiplex PCR was carried out. TCRdb fed the multiplex PCR reads into MiXCR, producing one record per CDR3 protein. The data contain about 410,000 distinct CDR3 sequences, around 18% of them seen just once; the ten biggest clones take up roughly 1.5%. The V gene's germline CDR1 is SGHDN and CDR2 FVKESK. V was trimmed by 4 bases and J by 2 bases, leaving 12 bases between them. The CDR3 loop spans 16 amino acids. Study-wide results and limits: In blood, most expanded thyroid clonotypes above 0.001 frequency were also detected.

PBMCs came from roughly 9.2 ml of fresh peripheral blood. The sequence came from a woman in her late teens or twenties with Graves' ophthalmopathy. The V gene is TRBV14, the J gene TRBJ2-6, with unresolved D. Input material: peripheral blood. In DNA, the CDR3 is TGTGCCAGCAGCCCTTTCACGGTGGCTGGGGCCAACGTCCTGACTTTC. Translated: CASSPFTVAGANVLTF.